This T cell receptor (beta chain) was observed in a study of Tregs in tolerant kidney transplant recipients (dated by TCRdb to between 2017 and 2020). General notes on the study: For bulk CFSE mixed lymphocyte reactions, CFSE-labeled recipient PBMCs were cocultured for under seven days with irradiated donor PBMCs, after which the cells were stained for CD3/CD4/CD8 and FACS-sorted. Before combined kidney and bone marrow transplantation, this study identified donor-specific regulatory T cells using TCRbeta sequencing and then followed those same cells after transplant. In 3 healthy controls, several methods of expanding Tregs specific for an allogeneic donor were compared by TCRbeta repertoire sequencing.

This clone is regarded as medium-sized (0.01 to 0.1%). This clone's antigen is unknown. No base qualities exist here, and no much larger clone lies one base off it. What the authors observed across the whole study: Expanding Tregs with activated donor B cells appeared to identify the most biologically relevant and donor-specific TCRbeta repertoire. Biological reproducibility was not directly assessed, although technical replication error appeared to be minimal. The study was constrained by small patient numbers, and validation of the findings is required in larger populations and under other immunosuppression protocols.

Counted from cysteine to phenylalanine, this CDR3 has 14 amino acids. The DNA shown is the 42-base CDR3, in frame from base 1. Genomic DNA was extracted from sorted cells with the QIAGEN DNeasy Blood and Tissue Kit for TCRbeta CDR3 sequencing. High-throughput TCRbeta CDR3 sequencing, which included PCR amplification with bias correction and internal controls, was done commercially through immunoSEQ. The published analysis was carried out like this. Unique productive TCRbeta sequences were defined by CDR3 nucleotide sequence when primers matched and otherwise by CDR3 amino acid sequence together with Vbeta and Jbeta genes. A sequence was defined as donor-reactive if the sequence was expanded at least 5-fold in CFSE-low cells compared with unstimulated cells and had a frequency of at least 0.01% in CFSE-low cells. Jensen-Shannon divergence, calculated on the top 100 TCRbeta sequences ranked by frequency, was used to quantify repertoire divergence. When a sample had multiple sequencing runs, each run was corrected for sorting error separately and the runs were then pooled. TCRdb obtained this table from immuneACCESS and retained in-frame rearrangements with V and J assigned. These tables miss some clones; where compared with another copy, unresolved V genes account for less than half of the shortfall, and the remainder is unexplained. Clone size and V and J calls were adopted from that table, with D and trimming inferred from the DNA. The sample has 4,000 to 5,500 clones on record, around 40% of them singletons. 5% to 7.5% of the sample lies in the top ten.

Blood from healthy controls was obtained either from healthy volunteers or as purchased buffy coats. Healthy control blood was processed to PBMCs by Ficoll density gradient and cryopreserved, and patient PBMCs were collected before and after transplant. This receptor was taken from a human donor in good health. The sequenced sample consisted of CD8+ T cells from blood cultured with allogeneic cells. The rearranged segments are TRBV21-1 and TRBJ2-7. TRBV21-1 is a known pseudogene. The CDR3 region: CASRAPNGTYEQYF. The nucleotides are TGTGCCAGCCGGGCCCCAAATGGGACCTACGAGCAGTACTTC.